This T cell receptor beta chain was identified during a study of blood T cell repertoires in COVID-19. Across the whole study: COVID-19 samples, acute and convalescent, were from the United States, Italy and Spain. The analysed material was cDNA or gDNA that came from T cells, B-cell-depleted T cells, or PBMCs.

Per the study methods: Estimated nucleated cell counts came from reference gene primer amplification. Data came from immunoSEQ multiplex PCR; TCRdb stores just in-frame clones and leaves some out. For V, J and clone size, that table is used; D and trimming come from the DNA. The table includes almost 250,000 clones, 70% to 90% detected once. Participants' own reports of clinical history determined their cohort assignment. V dropped 4 bases and J dropped 6; count of bases not matched to a gene: 3. CDR3 length: 13 amino acids. The germline V gene encodes CDR1 SGHDT and CDR2 YYEEEE. Sequenced sample: PBMCs or T cells enriched from blood (not recorded which). J is TRBJ1-2 and V is TRBV5-6, with TRBD1 identical over 10 bases. The TCR was taken from a woman aged 45-59 years with acute COVID-19. CDR3 DNA sequence: TGTGCCAGCAGCCCGGGACAGGGGCATGGCTACACCTTC. This sequence encodes CASSPGQGHGYTF.